These 10 T cell receptor beta chains came from one sample sequenced in a study of T cell responses to AZD1222 COVID-19 vaccine. The method was immunoSEQ multiplex PCR; TCRdb's version includes in-frame clones alone and lacks a portion of them. The sample lists more than 100,000 clones; approximately 89% were seen once. Sequencing was performed on peripheral blood, taken on day 0 of AZD1222 vaccination. These receptors all stem from an adult in good health.

This clone was seen once. The chain has TRBV6-2 or TRBV6-3 and TRBJ2-1; 9 nucleotides line up with TRBD2. The V and J ends lost 7 bases and 8 bases, in that order; junction bases with no gene match: 12. This CDR3 contains 15 residues. Germline values: CDR1 MNHEY, CDR2 SVGEGT. CDR3 protein: CASTPRASGNDEQFF. CDR3 sequence (DNA): TGTGCCAGCACCCCACGTGCTAGCGGGAACGATGAGCAGTTCTTC.

The chain combines TRBV24-1 with TRBJ1-2, with D possibly being TRBD1 (6 bases). Germline V gene lookup returns CDR1 KGHDR and CDR2 SFDVKD. This CDR3 has 13 residues. Deletions cut 7 bases from V and 3 bases from J, with 11 bases between. The CDR3 sequence: CATRGADYYGYTF. The CDR3 DNA is TGTGCCACCAGGGGGGCGGACTACTATGGCTACACCTTC.

This clone was recorded only once. The chain is built from TRBV25-1 and TRBJ1-2; the D gene is possibly TRBD1 (5 bases). Trimming shortened V by 1 base and J by 4 bases, and 10 bases separated the two germline ends. The germline CDR1 and CDR2 sequences are MGHDK and SYGVNS. The CDR3 covers 14 residues. CDR3 nucleotides: TGTGCCAGCAGTGAATCAGGGCTTTTCTATGGCTACACCTTC. Amino acid sequence: CASSESGLFYGYTF.

The V and J genes are TRBV6-2 or TRBV6-3 and TRBJ2-3; D possibly matches TRBD1 or TRBD2 (6 bases each). The CDR3 runs to 17 residues. V was cut by 2 bases and J by 1 base, with 16 bases left in between. Germline-derived CDR1 and CDR2 are MNHEY and SVGEGT. The DNA of the CDR3 is TGTGCCAGCAGTTACCCCTCGGTGGGGGGCCGCACAGATACGCAGTATTTT. It translates to CASSYPSVGGRTDTQYF.

CDR3 residues: CASSFRIPRQGLSGNTIYF. CDR3 sequence (DNA): TGTGCCAGCAGTTTCCGGATACCAAGACAGGGCCTCTCTGGAAACACCATATATTTT. V is TRBV27 and J is TRBJ1-3; TRBD1 matches 7 bases. The length of the CDR3 is 19 residues. The ends lost 3 bases at V and 0 bases at J; junction bases unmatched: 14. Germline V gene sequence: CDR1 MNHEY, CDR2 SMNVEV (reference sequence).

V is TRBV27 and J is TRBJ2-7, with D perhaps assigned TRBD1 or TRBD2 (5 bases each). V shed 0 bases and J shed 3 bases, with 9 bases lying between them. The CDR3 is 14 residues long. CDR1 is MNHEY and CDR2 is SMNVEV in the germline V gene (reference sequence). CDR3 in amino acids: CASSLSGPGYEQYF. CDR3 sequence (DNA): TGTGCCAGCAGTTTATCGGGACCTGGCTACGAGCAGTACTTC.

The chain employs TRBV6-5 and TRBJ1-5; 8 bases map to TRBD1. Germline V gene lookup returns CDR1 MNHEY and CDR2 SVGAGI. V shed 6 bases and J 0 bases; nucleotides not matched to a gene: 4. The CDR3 has 15 amino acids. The CDR3 loop is CASSVTGDSNQPQHF. The CDR3, as DNA: TGTGCCAGCAGCGTGACAGGGGATAGCAATCAGCCCCAGCATTTT.

This clone appeared once. V gene TRBV29-1 combines with J gene TRBJ1-5, with D unclear. This CDR3 contains 12 residues. Germline assignment: CDR1 SQVTM and CDR2 ANQGSEA. Trimming stripped 4 bases from V and 4 bases from J, with 8 bases between. CDR3 amino acids: CSVASRNQPQHF. The DNA of the CDR3 is TGCAGCGTTGCATCTAGGAATCAGCCCCAGCATTTT.

This chain connects TRBV9 to TRBJ2-6, with 7 bases fitting TRBD1. CDR3 length: 15 amino acids. V lost 4 bases, J lost 2 bases, and 3 bases stayed unmatched. The V gene's germline CDR1 is SGDLS and CDR2 YYNGEE. CDR3 region: CASSIGTAGANVLTF. The DNA of the CDR3 is TGTGCCAGCAGCATCGGGACAGCTGGGGCCAACGTCCTGACTTTC.

By share, this clone counts as medium-sized. The rearrangement links TRBV19 to TRBJ2-6; TRBD1 is a possible D gene (6 bases). Germline V gene data show CDR1 as LNHDA and CDR2 as SQIVND (reference sequence). The CDR3 spans 16 residues. Trimming took 4 bases from V and 2 from J, leaving 12 bases between them. CDR3 nucleotide sequence: TGTGCCAGTAGTACGTACAGGGACCCTGGGGCCAACGTCCTGACTTTC. Its protein is CASSTYRDPGANVLTF.